The subject of this entry is one T cell receptor (beta chain). These data belong to a study of blood T cell repertoires in COVID-19. The assay was immunoSEQ multiplex PCR, and TCRdb's table has in-frame clones only and misses some. This repertoire shows approximately 120,000 clones, around 82% found once; its top ten account for 5.9%. Germline V lookup: CDR1 MNHEY, CDR2 SVGAGI. CDR3 length: 14 residues. With V trimmed by 8 bases and J by 0 bases, 7 bases remained unmatched. The source material was peripheral blood. The sequence derives from an elderly man with active or convalescent COVID-19. This chain uses TRBV6-5 with TRBJ2-7, with TRBD2 matching 7 bases. The chain's CDR3 is CASSLARSSYEQYF. In nucleotides, the CDR3 is TGTGCCAGCTCACTAGCGCGTTCCTCCTACGAGCAGTACTTC.